The 9 T cell receptor beta chains below all came from one sample that was sequenced in a study of blood T cell repertoires in COVID-19. Method: immunoSEQ multiplex PCR; TCRdb's copy keeps in-frame clones and lacks some. The sample has about 87,000 clones, 70% to 85% seen once; the top ten hold around 2.9%. Sequencing was carried out using peripheral blood. Every receptor here comes from a woman older than 75 with COVID-19, enrolled during active disease.

The gene calls are TRBV2 and TRBJ2-1; 10 bases are shared with TRBD2. The germline V gene has CDR1 SNHLY and CDR2 FYNNEI. This CDR3 has 13 residues. Trimming took 7 bases from V and 9 from J; bases not matched to a gene: 6. CDR3 region: CASMLAGVGEQFF. The CDR3 nucleotides are TGTGCCAGCATGCTAGCGGGAGTTGGTGAGCAGTTCTTC. The variable domain in full, with the rest retrieved from reference TRBV2 and TRBJ2-1, is EPEVTQTPSHQVTQMGQEVILRCVPISNHLYFYWYRQILGQKVEFLVSFYNNEISEKSEIFDDQFSVERPDGSNFTLKIRSTKLEDSAMYFCASMLAGVGEQFFGPGTRLTVL.

The chain is built from TRBV27 and TRBJ2-1, with D unclear. V lost 3 bases to trimming and J lost 7 bases, with 4 bases between them. The length of the CDR3 is 11 residues. The germline V gene encodes CDR1 MNHEY and CDR2 SMNVEV (reference sequence). The CDR3 loop is CASSLRNEQFF. The CDR3 DNA is TGTGCCAGCAGTTTGAGAAATGAGCAGTTCTTC.

The V gene is TRBV29-1, the J gene TRBJ1-4; no clear D gene. The V end was cut by 8 bases, the J end by 7 bases, with 17 bases between. CDR1 and CDR2 from the germline V gene are SQVTM and ANQGSEA. This CDR3 comprises 13 residues. CDR3 residues: CSFVRAKGEKLFF. As DNA, the CDR3 is TGCAGCTTCGTGCGGGCGAAGGGTGAAAAACTGTTTTTT.

This rearrangement joins TRBV18 to TRBJ1-1; D is undetermined. The CDR3 is 13 amino acids. Trimming stripped 3 bases from V and 1 base from J, with 6 bases between. Germline CDR1 reads KGHSH; CDR2 reads LQKENI. DNA of the CDR3: TGTGCCAGCTCACCTGGAGGGAACACTGAAGCTTTCTTT. As protein: CASSPGGNTEAFF.

The chain employs TRBV19 and TRBJ1-2; no definite D call. Trimming cost V 4 bases and J 7 bases, with 25 bases left between them. The CDR3 runs 17 residues. Germline assignment: CDR1 LNHDA and CDR2 SQIVND (reference sequence). CDR3 DNA: TGTGCCAGTAGTACAGTAATGCCCCTTTTCAATGAGGGTGGCTACACCTTC. As protein: CASSTVMPLFNEGGYTF. The full variable domain, completed using reference TRBV19 and TRBJ1-2, is DGGITQSPKYLFRKEGQNVTLSCEQNLNHDAMYWYRQDPGQGLRLIYYSQIVNDFQKGDIAEGYSVSREKKESFPLTVTSAQKNPTAFYLCASSTVMPLFNEGGYTFGSGTRLTVV.

The chain combines TRBV6-6 with TRBJ1-5; D remains ambiguous. The CDR3 totals 13 residues. Germline V gives CDR1 MNHNY, CDR2 SVGAGI (reference sequence). The germline V and J ends were trimmed by 2 bases and 7 bases, with 9 bases remaining between them. This CDR3 is CASSYLGGQPQHF. CDR3 coding DNA: TGTGCCAGCAGTTACCTAGGAGGACAGCCCCAGCATTTT.

The CDR3 sequence is CASSPDSGLSYNEQFF. CDR3 nucleotide sequence: TGTGCCAGCAGCCCCGATAGCGGGCTCTCCTACAATGAGCAGTTCTTC. The V and J genes are TRBV7-2 and TRBJ2-1, with 7 positions matching TRBD2. From germline, CDR1 is SGHTA and CDR2 FQGNSA. This CDR3 spans 16 amino acids. V shed 5 bases and J 0 bases; nucleotides not matched to a gene: 7.

This clone was recorded a few times. V usage is TRBV7-2 and J usage is TRBJ1-5; D unresolved. Germline values: CDR1 SGHTA, CDR2 FQGNSA. This CDR3 has 13 residues. Trimming removed 8 bases at V and 4 bases at J, with 12 bases between. CDR3 sequence: CASGDRGNQPQHF. DNA of the CDR3: TGTGCCAGCGGCGATCGGGGAAATCAGCCCCAGCATTTT.

This clone was observed a handful of times. The genes are TRBV28 and TRBJ2-7; TRBD1 matches at 8 bases. The length of the CDR3 is 16 residues. V shed 5 bases, J shed 3 bases, and the junction held 12 bases outside the gene matches. The germline gives CDR1 MDHEN, CDR2 SYDVKM. CDR3 in DNA: TGTGCCAGCAGTCCCTTGAGGACAGGGATATTCTACGAGCAGTACTTC. This sequence encodes CASSPLRTGIFYEQYF. The full variable domain, completed using reference TRBV28 and TRBJ2-7, is DVKVTQSSRYLVKRTGEKVFLECVQDMDHENMFWYRQDPGLGLRLIYFSYDVKMKEKGDIPEGYSVSREKKERFSLILESASTNQTSMYLCASSPLRTGIFYEQYFGPGTRLTVT.